This entry lists 24 T cell receptor beta chains sequenced from one sample in a study of CD8+ T cells in alopecia areata. The sequencing template was cDNA reverse transcribed from extracted RNA. Clones were sequenced by immunoSEQ multiplex PCR, and TCRdb holds only the in-frame ones, with some missing. The sample gives 120,000 or so clones, 45% to 50% of which show up once; 10% to 13% is in the top ten. The sample taken for sequencing was NKG2D-low CD8+ T cells sorted from blood. These receptors originate from a human donor with alopecia areata.

The chain is built from TRBV29-1 and TRBJ2-3, with D unresolved. The CDR3 has 11 residues. V shed 4 bases and J shed 4 bases, with 6 bases lying between them. Germline CDR1 reads SQVTM; CDR2 reads ANQGSEA. The CDR3 loop is CSVVTADTQYF. The CDR3 nucleotides read TGCAGCGTTGTTACGGCAGATACGCAGTATTTT.

The CDR3 reads CASSPPSTEAFF. CDR3 bases: TGTGCCAGCAGTCCCCCCTCCACTGAAGCTTTCTTT. The chain combines TRBV28 with TRBJ1-1; D unresolved. CDR1 and CDR2 from the germline V gene are MDHEN and SYDVKM. Deletions cut 5 bases from V and 4 bases from J, with 8 bases between. This CDR3 is built from 12 residues.

This clone was counted only a few times. The chain uses TRBV25-1 and TRBJ1-1; TRBD1 aligns across 7 bases. This CDR3 comprises 14 residues. The V segment lost 4 bases and the J segment 5 bases; nucleotides outside the gene matches: 7. Germline lookup yields CDR1 MGHDK and CDR2 SYGVNS. CDR3 region: CASSAQGEWTEAFF. CDR3 in DNA: TGTGCCAGCAGTGCTCAGGGGGAGTGGACTGAAGCTTTCTTT.

This rearrangement joins TRBV13 to TRBJ2-3; 9 bases match TRBD1. The CDR3 runs to 16 residues. The germline V gene has CDR1 PRHDT and CDR2 FYEKMQ (reference sequence). V shed 4 bases and J 5 bases; nucleotides not matched to a gene: 10. DNA for the CDR3: TGTGCCAGCAGCTCTTCCGGGACAGGGAAGGGAGATACGCAGTATTTT. Translating gives CASSSSGTGKGDTQYF.

J is TRBJ2-7 and V is TRBV9, with a possible D match to TRBD2 (5 bases). The germline V gene encodes CDR1 SGDLS and CDR2 YYNGEE. The CDR3 runs to 12 residues. Trimming took 7 bases from V and 2 from J, leaving 10 bases between them. CDR3 amino acids: CASVEGPYEQYF. The CDR3 DNA reads as TGTGCCAGCGTTGAGGGTCCCTACGAGCAGTACTTC.

This sequence joins TRBV2 and TRBJ2-3; possibly TRBD1 for D (5 bases). The CDR3 length is 15 residues. Germline V gene lookup returns CDR1 SNHLY and CDR2 FYNNEI. The V and J ends lost 3 bases and 2 bases respectively, with 12 bases between them. DNA for the CDR3: TGTGCCAGCAGTGACACAGGCCCCGACACAGATACGCAGTATTTT. Its translation: CASSDTGPDTDTQYF. The complete variable domain, with remaining parts taken from reference TRBV2 and TRBJ2-3, reads EPEVTQTPSHQVTQMGQEVILRCVPISNHLYFYWYRQILGQKVEFLVSFYNNEISEKSEIFDDQFSVERPDGSNFTLKIRSTKLEDSAMYFCASSDTGPDTDTQYFGPGTRLTVL.

The chain combines TRBV9 with TRBJ2-4, with D uncertain. V was trimmed by 4 bases and J by 5 bases, leaving 13 bases between them. The CDR3 spans 14 residues. Germline CDR1 is SGDLS and CDR2 is YYNGEE. In DNA form, the CDR3 reads TGTGCCAGCAGCCGCTTAGCTGGGGAAAACATTCAGTACTTC. Amino acids: CASSRLAGENIQYF.

The V and J genes are TRBV4-1 and TRBJ2-7; D may be TRBD1 (5 bases). CDR1 and CDR2 from the germline V gene are MGHRA and YSYEKL. V lost 3 bases and J lost 1, with 10 bases in between. The CDR3 length is 14 residues. CDR3 sequence reads: CASSQEQASYEQYF. The CDR3 coding sequence is TGCGCCAGCAGCCAGGAACAGGCGTCCTACGAGCAGTACTTC.

The V call is TRBV28, the J call TRBJ2-7, with D perhaps assigned TRBD1 or TRBD2 (5 bases each). V lost 5 bases to trimming and J lost 2 bases, with 19 bases between them. The CDR3 is 16 amino acids. From germline, CDR1 is MDHEN and CDR2 SYDVKM. DNA for the CDR3: TGTGCCAGCAGTCCACAGCCCGGGACCCCCGCCTACGAGCAGTACTTC. It encodes CASSPQPGTPAYEQYF.

This chain uses TRBV30 with TRBJ2-1; D is undetermined. The germline V gene has CDR1 GTSNPN and CDR2 SVGIG (reference sequence). The germline V and J ends were trimmed by 3 bases and 3 bases, with 9 bases remaining between them. The CDR3 runs 13 residues. This chain's CDR3 is CAWSVGIYNEQFF. CDR3 bases: TGTGCCTGGAGCGTGGGCATCTACAATGAGCAGTTCTTC.

The V call is TRBV5-4, the J call TRBJ1-2; tentative D call: TRBD1 (5 bases). This CDR3 has 12 amino acids. The V gene lost 0 bases and the J gene lost 6 bases, with 6 bases spanning the gap. Germline CDR1 and CDR2: SGHNT and YYREEE (reference sequence). CDR3 region: CASSLGGDGYTF. The CDR3, as DNA: TGTGCCAGCAGCTTGGGAGGGGATGGCTACACCTTC.

The V gene is TRBV5-6, the J gene TRBJ1-1, with unresolved D. Germline values: CDR1 SGHDT, CDR2 YYEEEE. This CDR3 has 13 amino acids. Trimming removed 0 bases at V and 12 bases at J, with 15 bases between. The CDR3 region is CASSLGTSKGTFF. The CDR3 nucleotides read TGTGCCAGCAGCTTGGGGACTTCTAAAGGGACTTTCTTT.

The J gene is TRBJ1-2, the V gene TRBV29-1, with D unclear. V was pared by 0 bases and J by 4 bases, with 9 bases between. Per the germline V gene, CDR1 is SQVTM and CDR2 is ANQGSEA. The CDR3 runs 13 residues. CDR3 DNA sequence: TGCAGCGTTGAAGATGGTCCAGTCTATGGCTACACCTTC. This codes for CSVEDGPVYGYTF.

This clone has just one count. The genes are TRBV25-1 and TRBJ2-3; 13 bases align to TRBD2. Germline trimming cut 6 bases from V and 5 bases from J; bases unmatched to any gene: 5. The CDR3 is made up of 15 amino acids. The germline CDR1 and CDR2 sequences are MGHDK and SYGVNS. CDR3 sequence reads: CASSGLAGAEDTQYF. As DNA, the CDR3 is TGTGCCAGCAGCGGACTAGCGGGAGCGGAAGATACGCAGTATTTT.

This clone was counted only a few times. The chain recombines TRBV29-1 with TRBJ2-3; D call uncertain. In germline, CDR1 is SQVTM, CDR2 ANQGSEA. This CDR3 is built from 16 residues. With 6 bases removed from V and 0 bases from J, the gap between germline ends came to 19 bases. The CDR3, as DNA: TGCAGCGTCGCGTGGTGGCCCGCGGCTAGCACAGATACGCAGTATTTT. Translating it yields CSVAWWPAASTDTQYF.

The gene calls are TRBV29-1 and TRBJ2-7, with D uncertain. The V end was cut by 0 bases, the J end by 2 bases, with 11 bases between. CDR3 length: 14 residues. The V gene's germline CDR1 is SQVTM and CDR2 ANQGSEA. The CDR3 coding sequence is TGCAGCGTTGAAGAGCCGACCCAACCCTACGAGCAGTACTTC. As protein: CSVEEPTQPYEQYF.

This chain connects TRBV13 to TRBJ1-1; D uncertain. This CDR3 is 12 amino acids long. V was clipped by 6 bases and J by 3 bases, with 8 bases between them. Per the germline V gene, CDR1 is PRHDT and CDR2 is FYEKMQ (reference sequence). The CDR3 nucleotides read TGTGCCAGCAGAACATCCCACACTGAAGCTTTCTTT. Encoded protein: CASRTSHTEAFF.

This clone was detected only once. The CDR3 loop reads CSVDLSGTYEQYF. For the CDR3, the DNA is TGCAGCGTTGACCTCAGCGGCACTTACGAGCAGTACTTC. The chain has TRBV29-1 and TRBJ2-7, with a weak D call TRBD2 (5 bases). In germline, CDR1 is SQVTM, CDR2 ANQGSEA. V was cut by 3 bases and J by 4 bases, with 13 bases left in between. CDR3 size: 13 residues.

This chain links TRBV6-5 with TRBJ2-5, with 8 bases matching TRBD1. J was trimmed by 4 bases and V by 4 bases; bases with no gene match: 11. CDR3 length: 16 residues. CDR1 is MNHEY, CDR2 SVGAGI, per germline. The CDR3 sequence is CASSSPRQGSRETQYF. In nucleotides, the CDR3 is TGTGCCAGCAGTTCCCCAAGACAGGGGAGCAGAGAGACCCAGTACTTC.

This chain uses TRBV27 with TRBJ2-7; no reliable D call. Between the trimmed V and J ends, which lost 4 bases and 2 bases, there was a span of 12 bases. The germline V gene has CDR1 MNHEY and CDR2 SMNVEV (reference sequence). The CDR3 consists of 14 residues. CDR3 nucleotides: TGTGCCAGCAGTTCGGGCCTGCACCCCTACGAGCAGTACTTC. Translating it yields CASSSGLHPYEQYF.

This clone turned up a few times. The chain is built from TRBV29-1 and TRBJ2-7; TRBD1 agrees at 7 bases. From germline, CDR1 is SQVTM and CDR2 ANQGSEA. This CDR3 is 14 amino acids long. J lost 2 bases, V lost 1 base, and 5 bases had no gene match. CDR3 DNA sequence: TGCAGCGTTGAAGCGGCAGGGGGAACCTACGAGCAGTACTTC. This encodes CSVEAAGGTYEQYF.

DNA for the CDR3: TGTGCCAGCAAGGGCTACAATGAGCAGTTCTTC. Its protein is CASKGYNEQFF. The chain combines TRBV2 with TRBJ2-1; D is unresolved. V was pared by 7 bases and J by 3 bases, with 4 bases between. The CDR3 totals 11 residues. Germline V gives CDR1 SNHLY, CDR2 FYNNEI.

The chain carries TRBV6-6 and TRBJ1-6; a weak D match, TRBD1 (5 bases). The V gene's germline CDR1 is MNHNY and CDR2 SVGAGI (reference sequence). Trimming left V 0 bases short and J 7 bases short, with 13 bases between. The length of the CDR3 is 16 residues. For the CDR3, the DNA is TGTGCCAGCAGTTACTCGCCTGGGGACCGCAATTCACCCCTCCACTTT. It codes for CASSYSPGDRNSPLHF.

About this clone: Other DNA sequences in this specimen translate into the identical CDR3. The chain employs TRBV30 and TRBJ2-7; the D gene is possibly TRBD2 (7 bases). Trimming took 0 bases from V and 2 from J, leaving 11 bases between them. The germline V gene has CDR1 GTSNPN and CDR2 SVGIG (reference sequence). This CDR3 comprises 14 residues. The CDR3 loop is CAWSVLGGAYEQYF. DNA of the CDR3: TGTGCCTGGAGTGTCTTAGGGGGGGCCTACGAGCAGTACTTC.